This T cell receptor (beta chain) was recorded in a study of blood T cell dynamics during melanoma immunotherapy. Looking at the study overall: Metastatic melanoma patients received first-line pembrolizumab or nivolumab plus ipilimumab. Study conclusions and caveats: PBMC repertoires of eventual disease-control patients split at W3 into clonality or diversity gains.

Details on this clone: The antigen is undetermined.

Time point in this sample: week 3, after first cycle of checkpoint inhibitor. Apart from two fast progressors, RECIST 1.1 response was judged 12 weeks post-infusion. The CDR3 has 14 amino acids. V was pared by 4 bases and J by 0 bases, with 12 bases between. Germline CDR1 is SQVTM and CDR2 is ANQGSEA. Each bulk PBMC sample had roughly 0.35 ug DNA loaded. Sequencing used immunoSEQ multiplex PCR; TCRdb keeps in-frame clones, though not all of them. Here the sample spans about 7,200 clones, around 84% being singletons. The source of this sequence is a human donor with melanoma. Some clones in this sample may be carry-over from other donors' samples. The genes are TRBV29-1 and TRBJ1-1; D unclear. Sequenced here: blood, sampled from a patient treated with checkpoint blockade. The CDR3 protein is CSVGRRTMNTEAFF. CDR3 nucleotide sequence: TGCAGCGTTGGTCGCCGGACCATGAACACTGAAGCTTTCTTT.